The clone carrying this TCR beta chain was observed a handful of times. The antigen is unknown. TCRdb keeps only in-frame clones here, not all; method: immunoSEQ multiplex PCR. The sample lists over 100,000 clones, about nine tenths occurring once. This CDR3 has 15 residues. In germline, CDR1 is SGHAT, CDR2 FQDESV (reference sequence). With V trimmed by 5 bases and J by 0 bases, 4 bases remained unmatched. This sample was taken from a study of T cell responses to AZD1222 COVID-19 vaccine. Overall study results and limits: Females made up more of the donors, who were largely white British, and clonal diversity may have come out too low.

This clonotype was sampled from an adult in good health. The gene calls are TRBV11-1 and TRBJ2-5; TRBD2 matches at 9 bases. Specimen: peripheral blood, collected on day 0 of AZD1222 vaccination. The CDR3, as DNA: TGTGCCAGCAGCCCCCGACTAGCGGACCAAGAGACCCAGTACTTC. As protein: CASSPRLADQETQYF.